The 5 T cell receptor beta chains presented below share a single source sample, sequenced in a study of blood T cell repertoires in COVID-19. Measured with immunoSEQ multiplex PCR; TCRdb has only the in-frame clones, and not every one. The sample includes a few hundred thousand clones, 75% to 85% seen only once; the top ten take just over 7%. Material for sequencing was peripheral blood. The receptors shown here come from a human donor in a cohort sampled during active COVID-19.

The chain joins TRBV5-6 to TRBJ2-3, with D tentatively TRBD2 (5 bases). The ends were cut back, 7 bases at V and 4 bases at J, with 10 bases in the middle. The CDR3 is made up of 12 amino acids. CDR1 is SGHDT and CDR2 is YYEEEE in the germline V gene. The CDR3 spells CASGLLADTQYF. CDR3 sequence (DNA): TGTGCCAGCGGACTTCTCGCAGATACGCAGTATTTT.

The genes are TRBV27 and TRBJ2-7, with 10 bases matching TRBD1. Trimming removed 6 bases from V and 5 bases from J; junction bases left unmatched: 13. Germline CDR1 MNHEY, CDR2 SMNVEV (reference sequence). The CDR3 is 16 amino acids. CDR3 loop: CASRKLRDRGMDEQYF. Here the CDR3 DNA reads TGTGCCAGCAGAAAACTCCGGGACAGGGGAATGGACGAGCAGTACTTC.

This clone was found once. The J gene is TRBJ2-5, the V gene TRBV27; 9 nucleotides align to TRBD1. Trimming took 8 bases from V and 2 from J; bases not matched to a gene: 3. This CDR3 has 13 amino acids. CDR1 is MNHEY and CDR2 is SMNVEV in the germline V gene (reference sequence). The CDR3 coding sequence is TGTGCCAGCGGGACAGGGATTCAAGAGACCCAGTACTTC. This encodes CASGTGIQETQYF.

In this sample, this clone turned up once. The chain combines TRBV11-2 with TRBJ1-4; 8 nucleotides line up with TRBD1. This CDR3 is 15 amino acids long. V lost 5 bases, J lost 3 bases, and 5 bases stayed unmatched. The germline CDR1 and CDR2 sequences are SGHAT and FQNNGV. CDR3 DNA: TGTGCCAGCAGCCGAGACAGGGGTCCTAATGAAAAACTGTTTTTT. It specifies CASSRDRGPNEKLFF.

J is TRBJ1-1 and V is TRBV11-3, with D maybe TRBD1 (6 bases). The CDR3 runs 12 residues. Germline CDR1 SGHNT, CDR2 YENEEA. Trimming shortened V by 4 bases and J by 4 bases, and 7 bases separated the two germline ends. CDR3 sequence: CASSSDSTEAFF. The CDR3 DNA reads TGTGCCAGCAGCTCGGACAGCACTGAAGCTTTCTTT.